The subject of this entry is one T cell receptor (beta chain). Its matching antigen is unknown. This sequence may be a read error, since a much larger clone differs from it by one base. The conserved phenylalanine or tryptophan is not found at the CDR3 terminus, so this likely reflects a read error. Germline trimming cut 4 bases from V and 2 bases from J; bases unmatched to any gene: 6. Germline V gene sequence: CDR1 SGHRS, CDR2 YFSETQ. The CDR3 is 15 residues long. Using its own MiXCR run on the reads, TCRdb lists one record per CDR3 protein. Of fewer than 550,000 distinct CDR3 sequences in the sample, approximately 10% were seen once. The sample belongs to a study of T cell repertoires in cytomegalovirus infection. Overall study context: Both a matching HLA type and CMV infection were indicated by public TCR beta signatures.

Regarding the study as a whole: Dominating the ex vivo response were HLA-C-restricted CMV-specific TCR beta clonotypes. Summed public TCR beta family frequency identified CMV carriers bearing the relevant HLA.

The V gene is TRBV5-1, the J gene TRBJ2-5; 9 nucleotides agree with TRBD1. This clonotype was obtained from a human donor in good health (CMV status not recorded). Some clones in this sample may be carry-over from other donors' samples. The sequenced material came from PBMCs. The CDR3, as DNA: TGCGCCAGCAGCGTGGGACAGGGAAGGCAAGAGACCCAGTACTTA. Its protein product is CASSVGQGRQETQYL.